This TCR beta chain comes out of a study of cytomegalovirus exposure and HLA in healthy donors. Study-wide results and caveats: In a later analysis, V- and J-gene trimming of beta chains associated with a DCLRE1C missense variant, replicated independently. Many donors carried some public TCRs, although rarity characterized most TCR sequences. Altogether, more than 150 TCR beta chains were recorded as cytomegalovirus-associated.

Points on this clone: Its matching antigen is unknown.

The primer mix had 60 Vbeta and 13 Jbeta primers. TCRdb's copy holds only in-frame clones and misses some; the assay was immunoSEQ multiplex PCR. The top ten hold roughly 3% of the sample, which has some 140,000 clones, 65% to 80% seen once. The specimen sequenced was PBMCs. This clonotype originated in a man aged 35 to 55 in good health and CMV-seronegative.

CDR3 sequence (DNA): TGTGCCAGTAGGTTGTGGCAGAGGAATCAGCCCCAGCATTTT. Its protein is CASRLWQRNQPQHF. The chain combines TRBV19 with TRBJ1-5; no reliable D call. The CDR3 is 14 amino acids. With 6 bases removed from V and 4 bases from J, the gap between germline ends came to 13 bases. Per the germline V gene, CDR1 is LNHDA and CDR2 is SQIVND (reference sequence). Combining the CDR3 with reference TRBV19 and TRBJ1-5 gives the whole variable domain DGGITQSPKYLFRKEGQNVTLSCEQNLNHDAMYWYRQDPGQGLRLIYYSQIVNDFQKGDIAEGYSVSREKKESFPLTVTSAQKNPTAFYLCASRLWQRNQPQHFGDGTRLSIL.